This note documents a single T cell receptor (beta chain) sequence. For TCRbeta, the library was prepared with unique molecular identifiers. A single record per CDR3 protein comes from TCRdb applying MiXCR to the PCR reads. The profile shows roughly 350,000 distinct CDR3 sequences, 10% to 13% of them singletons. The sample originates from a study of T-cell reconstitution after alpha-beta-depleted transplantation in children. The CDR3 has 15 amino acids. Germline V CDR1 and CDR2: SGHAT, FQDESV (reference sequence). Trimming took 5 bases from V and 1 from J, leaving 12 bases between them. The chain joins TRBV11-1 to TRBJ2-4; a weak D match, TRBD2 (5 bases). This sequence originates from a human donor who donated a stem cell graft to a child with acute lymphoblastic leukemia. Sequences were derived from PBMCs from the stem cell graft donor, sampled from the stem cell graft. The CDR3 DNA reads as TGTGCCAGCAGCCCGACCGAGGGCGCCAAAAACATTCAGTACTTC. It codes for CASSPTEGAKNIQYF. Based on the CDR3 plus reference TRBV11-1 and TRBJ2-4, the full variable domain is EAEVAQSPRYKITEKSQAVAFWCDPISGHATLYWYRQILGQGPELLVQFQDESVVDDSQLPKDRFSAERLKGVDSTLKIQPAELGDSAMYLCASSPTEGAKNIQYFGAGTRLSVL.